One and the same sample provided the 15 T cell receptor beta chains below, sequenced in a study of early T cells in non-severe SARS-CoV-2 infection. TCRdb reanalysed the 5' RACE reads using MiXCR and keeps one entry per CDR3 protein. The data hold roughly 60,000 distinct CDR3 sequences, with 6% to 8.5% observed a single time. Input material: whole blood. Receptors originate from an adult who was a healthcare worker with PCR-confirmed SARS-CoV-2 infection or an uninfected control (not recorded which).

The V and J genes are TRBV5-1 and TRBJ2-7; 12 bases fit TRBD1. Germline V gene data show CDR1 as SGHRS and CDR2 as YFSETQ. The length of the CDR3 is 19 residues. V lost 0 bases and J lost 0; bases outside the gene matches: 10. CDR3 in amino acids: CASSLAPGQGALFSYEQYF. In DNA form, the CDR3 reads TGCGCCAGCAGCTTGGCACCGGGACAGGGGGCGCTTTTCTCCTACGAGCAGTACTTC.

This clonotype was counted ten times or more. V is TRBV27 and J is TRBJ1-5; 7 bases align to TRBD1. The trim removed 3 bases at V and 4 bases at J, leaving 3 bases unmatched. The CDR3 length is 14 residues. CDR1 is MNHEY and CDR2 is SMNVEV in the germline V gene (reference sequence). This CDR3 reads CASSLTGTNQPQHF. CDR3 coding DNA: TGTGCCAGCAGTTTGACAGGGACGAATCAGCCCCAGCATTTT.

This clonotype showed up just a few times. The chain uses TRBV29-1 and TRBJ2-6; 8 nucleotides agree with TRBD1. The CDR3 spans 18 residues. V lost 0 bases to trimming and J lost 3 bases; unmatched junction nucleotides: 10. Germline V CDR1 and CDR2: SQVTM, ANQGSEA. The CDR3 nucleotides are TGCAGCGTTGAAGAATGGTCAGGGGGCGCGGTTGGGGCCAACGTCCTGACTTTC. Translated: CSVEEWSGGAVGANVLTF.

This clonotype was seen many times. This chain links TRBV7-3 with TRBJ2-2; D uncertain. Germline V lookup: CDR1 SGHTA, CDR2 FQGTGA. The CDR3 length is 17 residues. The V and J ends lost 2 bases and 0 bases respectively, with 13 bases between them. The CDR3 protein is CASSLAYAGANTGELFF. CDR3 DNA: TGTGCCAGCAGCTTAGCCTATGCTGGCGCGAACACCGGGGAGCTGTTTTTT.

The rearrangement uses TRBV18 and TRBJ1-5; 8 positions agree with TRBD1. The CDR3 has 13 amino acids. The ends lost 3 bases at V and 11 bases at J; junction bases unmatched: 6. Germline CDR1 reads KGHSH; CDR2 reads LQKENI. The CDR3 region has the DNA TGTGCCAGCTCACCCGGACAGGGAGAGGCCCAGCATTTT. This encodes CASSPGQGEAQHF.

The CDR3 loop reads CASSRGTSTDTQYF. Here the CDR3 DNA reads TGTGCCAGCAGTCGTGGGACCAGCACAGATACGCAGTATTTT. The chain has TRBV7-8 and TRBJ2-3; either TRBD1 or TRBD2 may supply D (5 bases each). This CDR3 contains 14 residues. The V end was cut by 6 bases, the J end by 0 bases, with 10 bases between. Germline lookup yields CDR1 SGHVS and CDR2 FQNEAQ.

In its sample, this clonotype was seen once. A much larger clone is a single base away; this may be a read error. This chain joins TRBV7-6 and TRBJ2-1, with D perhaps TRBD1 (6 bases). The CDR3 runs to 15 residues. Germline assignment: CDR1 SGHVS and CDR2 FNYEAQ. The CDR3 DNA is TGTGCCAGCAGCTTAGTAGGACAGTCGGGAAATGGGCAGTTCTTC. Translation: CASSLVGQSGNGQFF.

This clonotype was found once. A read error may produce the germline difference seen at one junction end. V and J are TRBV6-5 and TRBJ2-7, with D possibly being TRBD2 (6 bases). Germline V gives CDR1 MNHEY, CDR2 SVGAGI. This CDR3 has 15 amino acids. The CDR3 region is CAISPGSGVSYEQYF. In DNA form, the CDR3 reads TGTGCCATCAGTCCCGGGAGCGGAGTAAGCTACGAGCAGTACTTC.

This clonotype was seen at least ten times. One end of the junction does not line up with germline, which may come from a read error. This chain uses TRBV23-1 with TRBJ2-7, with 7 nucleotides matching TRBD1. TRBV23-1 is an ORF; its function is uncertain. This CDR3 spans 10 amino acids. The CDR3 DNA reads as TGCGCCAGCAGTCAGGGGACAGCTCCATTC. It encodes CASSQGTAPF.

This clonotype was seen only a few times. The CDR3 nucleotides read TGCGCCAGCAGCCAAGACCCTGGACTAGCAGGAGAGACCCAGTACTTC. Translation gives CASSQDPGLAGETQYF. The chain is built from TRBV4-1 and TRBJ2-5, with 8 bases matching TRBD2. The CDR3 covers 16 residues. V gave up 0 bases and J gave up 4 bases; unmatched junction bases: 7. Germline V gene sequence: CDR1 MGHRA, CDR2 YSYEKL.

The genes are TRBV5-6 and TRBJ2-1, with a weak D call TRBD1 (6 bases). Germline V gives CDR1 SGHDT, CDR2 YYEEEE. V lost 4 bases and J lost 5, with 22 bases in between. The CDR3 covers 17 residues. CDR3 sequence (DNA): TGTGCCAGCAGCACCGGACCCCCGGGACAACTTGACAATGAGCAGTTCTTC. Encoded protein: CASSTGPPGQLDNEQFF.

There are many counts of this clonotype. V gene TRBV29-1 combines with J gene TRBJ2-3; 7 nucleotides line up with TRBD1. The CDR3 contains 13 residues. The germline CDR1 and CDR2 sequences are SQVTM and ANQGSEA. The V gene end was trimmed by 7 bases and the J gene end by 3 bases; junction bases not matched to a gene: 7. The CDR3 DNA reads TGCAGCGGGGGGCAGGGGGAAACAGATACGCAGTATTTT. It is translated as CSGGQGETDTQYF.

This clonotype was counted only a few times. CDR3 residues: CAWSAGYRAYTF. The CDR3 nucleotides are TGTGCCTGGAGTGCCGGGTATAGGGCCTACACCTTC. The J gene is TRBJ1-2, the V gene TRBV30; no reliable D call. Germline CDR1 reads GTSNPN; CDR2 reads SVGIG (reference sequence). The CDR3 extends over 12 amino acids. The V end lost 1 base, the J end lost 10 bases, and 13 bases lay between the germline ends. The full variable domain, its missing parts supplied by reference TRBV30 and TRBJ1-2, is SQTIHQWPATLVQPVGSPLSLECTVEGTSNPNLYWYRQAAGRGLQLLFYSVGIGQISSEVPQNLSASRPQDRQFILSSKKLLLSDSGFYLCAWSAGYRAYTFGSGTRLTVV.

This clonotype was recorded a few times. V usage is TRBV9 and J usage is TRBJ2-1; TRBD2 matches at 10 bases. The CDR3 is made up of 16 amino acids. Germline values: CDR1 SGDLS, CDR2 YYNGEE. After removal of 4 bases from V and 7 bases from J, the junction contained 11 bases not matched to a gene. This chain's CDR3 is CASSQVLAGVPNEQFF. Here the CDR3 DNA reads TGTGCCAGCAGCCAAGTCCTAGCGGGAGTCCCAAATGAGCAGTTCTTC.

In this sample, this clonotype is medium-sized. The V gene is TRBV7-9, the J gene TRBJ1-5, with a possible D match to TRBD1 (6 bases). The germline V and J ends were trimmed by 5 bases and 0 bases, with 11 bases remaining between them. CDR1 is SEHNR and CDR2 is FQNEAQ in the germline V gene (reference sequence). The CDR3 extends over 15 amino acids. For the CDR3, the DNA is TGTGCCAGCAGCAAGGGGGGGTATAGCAATCAGCCCCAGCATTTT. Protein: CASSKGGYSNQPQHF.